This T cell receptor beta chain comes out of a study of CD8 T cells in ankylosing spondylitis. MiXCR was run by TCRdb on the 5' RACE reads, yielding one entry per CDR3 protein. The table shows 650,000 to 800,000 distinct CDR3 sequences, with under 20% occurring only once. Trimming cost V 2 bases and J 6 bases; bases outside gene matches: 5. CDR1 is SGHDT and CDR2 is YYEEEE in the germline V gene. The CDR3 loop spans 15 amino acids. This clonotype appeared many times. Its matching antigen is unknown. Study-wide findings and caveats: Ankylosing spondylitis blood appeared to be characterized by a TCR beta motif of about eight highly homologous variants. Researchers reportedly found disease-linked clones significantly enriched in matched ankylosing spondylitis synovial fluid.

The clonotype originates from a male donor with ankylosing spondylitis. The sequencing input was blood, either unsorted or a sorted T cell fraction (not recorded which). This chain connects TRBV5-6 to TRBJ1-6, with 7 bases matching TRBD1. The CDR3 loop is CASSFRTGLNSPLHF. As DNA, the CDR3 is TGTGCCAGCAGCTTCCGGACAGGACTTAATTCACCCCTCCACTTT.